Sequencing of this T cell receptor (beta chain) was carried out in a study of early T cells in non-severe SARS-CoV-2 infection (dated by TCRdb to the early 2020s). Notes on the research overall: Because TCR sequencing was done on bulk RNA from unsorted whole blood, the alpha and beta chains could not be paired.

The CDR3 covers 16 residues, taking in both the cysteine and the phenylalanine. Only CDR3 DNA is held: 48 bases, read in frame from base 1. The junction carries 13 bases between V and J, which are trimmed by 1 base and 3 bases respectively. From a lookup of the germline V gene, CDR1 and CDR2 are LGHNA and YNFKEQ. A case-control design nested within a healthcare worker cohort in London, UK, was used, with weekly nasopharyngeal swab PCR tests and blood sampling performed. Healthcare workers were enrolled in the week of the UK lockdown, from 23 to 31 March 2020, and were followed every week for up to roughly 16 weeks. The receptor library was made with 5' RACE. Sequencing was carried out with a NextSeq 500. Unique molecular identifiers were attached to individual cDNA molecules in the TCR library protocol so that sequencing error and PCR bias could be corrected. Both TCR alpha and beta chains were sequenced, and tight co-correlation was observed between alpha and beta sequence abundances in each sample. Processing in the source paper ran as follows. Decombinator V4 was used to perform V gene, J gene and CDR3 annotation of TCR sequences. TCRs were defined as expanded if a significant change between any two time points was detected under a Poisson model with p below 0.0001. TCR abundances were normalised to the total number of TCRs sequenced in each sample and reported as counts per million. TRAV1-2 paired with TRAJ12, TRAJ20 or TRAJ33 defined MAIT TCRs, while TRAV10 paired with TRAJ18 defined iNKT TCRs. VDJdb, accessed 1 November 2021, was searched for CMV, EBV and SARS-CoV-2 annotated TCRs, with TCRs annotated for multiple antigens excluded. TCRdb applied fastp at Q25 and MiXCR to the public reads, then kept only in-frame beta chains. Each record represents a unique CDR3 protein, reported with the most common genes and DNA among its rows. It is TCRdb's table, rather than the study itself, that gives the V and J calls and clone size. This sample holds roughly 38,000 distinct CDR3 sequences; 5.8% were observed only once. 7.6% of the sample comes from the top ten.

Broader findings and caveats from the paper: VDJdb matching was skewed toward anti-spike CD8 responses and likely underestimated virus-specific expansions, missing private and CD4 specificities.

This clonotype occurred many times. Its antigen target is currently unknown. No base quality information exists; no much larger clone differs at one position. The clonotype originates from an adult who was a healthcare worker with PCR-confirmed SARS-CoV-2 infection or an uninfected control (not recorded which). The chain was built from TRBV4-2 and TRBJ2-1, with TRBD2 as a weak D call on 5 bases. The sample taken for sequencing was whole blood. The sequenced DNA: TGTGCCAGCAGCCAAGGATCCAGCGGAGTCTACAATGAGCAGTTCTTC. Its translation reads: CASSQGSSGVYNEQFF.